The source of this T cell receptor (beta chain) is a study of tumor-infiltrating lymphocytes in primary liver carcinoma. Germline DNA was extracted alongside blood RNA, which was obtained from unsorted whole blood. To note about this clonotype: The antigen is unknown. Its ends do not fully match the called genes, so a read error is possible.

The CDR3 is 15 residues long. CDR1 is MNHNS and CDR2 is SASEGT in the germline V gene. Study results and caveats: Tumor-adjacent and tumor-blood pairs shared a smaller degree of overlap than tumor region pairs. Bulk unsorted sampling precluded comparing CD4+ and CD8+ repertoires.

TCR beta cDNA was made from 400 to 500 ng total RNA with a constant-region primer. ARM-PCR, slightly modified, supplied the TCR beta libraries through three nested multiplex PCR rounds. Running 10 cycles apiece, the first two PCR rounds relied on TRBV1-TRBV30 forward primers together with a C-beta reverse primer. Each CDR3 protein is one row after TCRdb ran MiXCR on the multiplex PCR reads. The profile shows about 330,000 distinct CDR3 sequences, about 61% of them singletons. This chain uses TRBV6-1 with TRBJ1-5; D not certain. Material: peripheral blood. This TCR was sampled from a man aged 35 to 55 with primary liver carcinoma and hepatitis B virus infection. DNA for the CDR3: TGTACCAGCAATGAAATCTCCTATAGCAATCAGCCCCAGCATTTC. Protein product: CTSNEISYSNQPQHF.